The T cell receptor (beta chain) described here comes from a study of blood T cell repertoires in COVID-19. Study summary: COVID-19 samples, acute and convalescent, were from the United States, Italy and Spain. T cells, B-cell-depleted T cells, or PBMCs provided the cDNA or gDNA that served as material.

The authors' processing: Quantification of nucleated cells was approximated via reference gene primer amplification. Sequencing was performed with immunoSEQ multiplex PCR; in TCRdb, only in-frame clones are kept and a portion is missing. The V and J calls and clone size are taken from that table; D and trimming were inferred from the DNA. The sample lists over 90,000 clones, more than 75% occurring once. This clone was seen a single time. The source is a human donor in a cohort sampled during active COVID-19. Specimen: peripheral blood.

The CDR3 nucleotides read TGCGCCAGCAGTCGACAGGGGGCCCAAGATACGCAGTATTTT. Amino acid sequence: CASSRQGAQDTQYF. The chain combines TRBV4-1 with TRBJ2-3; 10 bases are a match to TRBD1. CDR3 length: 14 residues. J gave up 5 bases and V 6 bases, and 5 bases lay outside the gene matches. Germline V gives CDR1 MGHRA, CDR2 YSYEKL.